The text below deals with one T cell receptor (beta chain). This entry comes from a study of T cell changes during pregnancy in multiple sclerosis. Repertoires were generated with immunoSEQ multiplex PCR, while TCRdb's copy carries only in-frame clones and drops some. The sample holds under 45,000 clones; nearly 95% are singletons and the top ten take about 0.4%. The CDR3 covers 16 residues. The V gene end was trimmed by 4 bases and the J gene end by 4 bases; junction bases not matched to a gene: 11. Germline V CDR1 and CDR2: SGHTA, FQGNSA. This sample comprised CD4+ T cells from peripheral blood mononuclear cells, obtained in the third trimester of pregnancy. The V call is TRBV7-2, the J call TRBJ1-1; TRBD1 agrees at 8 bases. This receptor was identified in a female donor in good health, enrolled as a control in a pregnancy study. CDR3 protein: CASSSENRGSGTEAFF. CDR3 in DNA: TGTGCCAGCAGCTCGGAGAACAGGGGGTCGGGCACTGAAGCTTTCTTT.